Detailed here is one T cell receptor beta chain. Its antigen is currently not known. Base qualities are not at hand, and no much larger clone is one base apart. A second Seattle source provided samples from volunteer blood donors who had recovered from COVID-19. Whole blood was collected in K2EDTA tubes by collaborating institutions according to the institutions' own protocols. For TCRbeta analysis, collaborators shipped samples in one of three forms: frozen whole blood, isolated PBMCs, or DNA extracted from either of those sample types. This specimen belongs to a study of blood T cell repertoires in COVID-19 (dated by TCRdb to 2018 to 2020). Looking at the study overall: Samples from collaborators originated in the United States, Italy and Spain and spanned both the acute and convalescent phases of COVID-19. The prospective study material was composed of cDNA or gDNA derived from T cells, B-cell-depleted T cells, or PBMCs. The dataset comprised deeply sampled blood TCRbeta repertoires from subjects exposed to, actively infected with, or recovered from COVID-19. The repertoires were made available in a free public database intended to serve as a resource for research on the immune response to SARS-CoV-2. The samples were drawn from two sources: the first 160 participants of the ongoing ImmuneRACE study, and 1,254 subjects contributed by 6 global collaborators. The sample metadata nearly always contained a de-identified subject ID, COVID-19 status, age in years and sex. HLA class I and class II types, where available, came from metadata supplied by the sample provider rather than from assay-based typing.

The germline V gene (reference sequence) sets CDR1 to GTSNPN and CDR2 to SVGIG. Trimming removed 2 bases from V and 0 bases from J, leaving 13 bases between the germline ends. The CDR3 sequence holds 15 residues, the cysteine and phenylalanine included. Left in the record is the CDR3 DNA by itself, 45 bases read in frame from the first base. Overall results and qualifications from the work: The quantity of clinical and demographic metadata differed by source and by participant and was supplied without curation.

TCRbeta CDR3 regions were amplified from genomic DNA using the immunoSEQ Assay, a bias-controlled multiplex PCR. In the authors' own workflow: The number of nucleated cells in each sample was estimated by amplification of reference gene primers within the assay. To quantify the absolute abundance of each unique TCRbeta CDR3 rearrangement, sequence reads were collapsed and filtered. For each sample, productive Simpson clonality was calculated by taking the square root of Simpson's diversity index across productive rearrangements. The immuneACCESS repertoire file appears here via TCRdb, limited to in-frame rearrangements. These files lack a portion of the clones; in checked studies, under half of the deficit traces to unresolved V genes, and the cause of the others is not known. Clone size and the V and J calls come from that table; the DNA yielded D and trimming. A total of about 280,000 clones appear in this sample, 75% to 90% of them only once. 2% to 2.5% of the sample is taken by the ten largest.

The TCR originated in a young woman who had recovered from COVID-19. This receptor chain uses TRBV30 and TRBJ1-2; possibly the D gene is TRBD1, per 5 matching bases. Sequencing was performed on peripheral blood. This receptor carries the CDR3 CAWSTRQTTNYGYTF. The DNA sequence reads TGTGCCTGGAGTACCAGACAGACCACTAACTATGGCTACACCTTC.